The clone carrying this T cell receptor (beta chain) was seen only a few times. This CDR3 region has 15 residues. V was trimmed by 4 bases and J by 3 bases, leaving 13 bases between them. The germline V gene has CDR1 MGHRA and CDR2 YSYEKL. The record originates from a study of blood T cells in healthy people across ages. A second about 7 to 11 cycle PCR used barcoded and J-beta primers. MiXCR was run by TCRdb on the 5' RACE reads, yielding one entry per CDR3 protein. The data contain some 1.5 million distinct CDR3 sequences, roughly 43% of them seen just once; the ten biggest clones take up under 5%. Input material: blood. This sequence originates from a woman between 18 and 30 years old in good health. The rearrangement links TRBV4-1 to TRBJ2-1; D may be TRBD1 (5 bases). In DNA, the CDR3 is TGCGCCAGCAGCCGCGTAGGGGCCTACTACAATGAGCAGTTCTTC. It specifies CASSRVGAYYNEQFF.